This TCR beta chain stems from a study of T cells in Graves' hyperthyroidism and ophthalmopathy. TCR beta CDR3 region amplification was performed from RNA transcripts. The primer set for the first-round RT-PCR of the TCR CDR3 was HTBI. TCRdb re-derived calls from the multiplex PCR reads in MiXCR, one entry per CDR3 protein. The data contain some 550,000 distinct CDR3 sequences, more than 15% of them seen just once; the ten biggest clones take up roughly 3.3%. Germline CDR1 MNHNS, CDR2 SASEGT. The length of the CDR3 is 14 residues. V was trimmed by 5 bases and J by 7 bases, leaving 15 bases between them.

The gene calls are TRBV6-1 and TRBJ1-5; D unclear. Input material: blood. This clonotype was obtained from a woman in her forties with Graves' ophthalmopathy. The CDR3 sequence is CASSPSIRGQPQHF. Written as DNA, the CDR3 is TGTGCCAGCAGTCCCTCCATTCGTGGCCAGCCCCAGCATTTT.